This T cell receptor (beta chain) comes out of a study of shared T cell receptors in the human thymus. Method: immunoSEQ multiplex PCR; TCRdb's copy keeps in-frame clones and lacks some. The data show 700,000 or so clones, with approximately 83% seen just once and roughly 0.01% held by the top ten. Trimming took 3 bases from V and 4 from J, leaving 16 bases between them. The germline gives CDR1 MDHEN, CDR2 SYDVKM. The CDR3 loop spans 16 amino acids. The same data also contributed to another study, on human thymus T cells. As that study records: Healthy Finnish infants undergoing corrective surgery for congenital heart defects were used as donors. Surgeons resected thymus tissue during corrective heart surgery. In thymic and blood repertoires alike, V and J usage looked biased. Related research examined unrelated individuals and reported that their thymic repertoires overlapped highly.

The sequencing sample was made of thymocytes. The clonotype was recovered from a girl less than two years old with a congenital heart defect. This rearrangement joins TRBV28 to TRBJ2-1, with D possibly matching TRBD1 (6 bases). The CDR3: CASSFDEGQKYNEQFF. The CDR3, as DNA: TGTGCCAGCAGTTTCGATGAAGGACAGAAATACAATGAGCAGTTCTTC.